Shown below are 22 T cell receptor beta chains from a single sample sequenced in a study of a mutant IDH1 vaccine in newly diagnosed glioma. As to time point: week 47, end of study. What each vaccine dose contained was 300 ug of mutant IDH1 20-mer peptide, accompanied by topical imiquimod. The repertoire was sequenced with immunoSEQ multiplex PCR; TCRdb's copy has only in-frame clones and lacks some. The data contain 20,000 to 30,000 clones, 82% of them singletons. No antigen is known for these receptors. Sample: PBMCs, taken from a glioma patient whose treatment included an IDH1 peptide vaccine. The receptors derive from a man aged 40-49 years with glioma. Some clones in this sample may be carry-over from other donors' samples.

CDR3 bases: TGCGCCAGCAGCTTGCAACCGACCAACTATGGCTACACCTTC. Translating it yields CASSLQPTNYGYTF. The V call is TRBV5-1, the J call TRBJ1-2, with D hard to call. The V end was cut by 1 base, the J end by 2 bases, with 9 bases between. The length of the CDR3 is 14 residues. CDR1 is SGHRS, CDR2 YFSETQ, per germline.

The chain employs TRBV2 and TRBJ2-3; D ambiguous. Germline CDR1 is SNHLY and CDR2 is FYNNEI. The germline V and J ends were trimmed by 5 bases and 0 bases, with 6 bases remaining between them. This CDR3 comprises 13 residues. CDR3 bases: TGTGCCAGCAGTTATATTAGCACAGATACGCAGTATTTT. Translation: CASSYISTDTQYF.

This clone was counted between two and nine times. The chain recombines TRBV28 with TRBJ1-1; D not resolved. Trimming took 3 bases from V and 5 from J, leaving 7 bases between them. Germline lookup yields CDR1 MDHEN and CDR2 SYDVKM. There are 12 residues in the CDR3. The CDR3: CASSFLRTEAFF. The CDR3 coding sequence is TGTGCCAGCAGTTTTCTACGGACTGAAGCTTTCTTT.

This sequence joins TRBV2 and TRBJ1-5; D gene unclear. Germline V gene sequence: CDR1 SNHLY, CDR2 FYNNEI. Trimming removed 0 bases from V and 4 bases from J, with 4 bases in between. This CDR3 is built from 13 residues. The CDR3 sequence is CASSEAHNQPQHF. CDR3 nucleotide sequence: TGTGCCAGCAGTGAAGCCCATAATCAGCCCCAGCATTTT.

The chain has TRBV10-3 and TRBJ2-5; tentative D call: TRBD2 (6 bases). The germline gives CDR1 ENHRY, CDR2 SYGVKD. The V and J ends lost 2 bases and 5 bases respectively, with 6 bases between them. The CDR3 has 12 amino acids. The CDR3 sequence: CAISERGETQYF. The CDR3 region has the DNA TGTGCCATCAGTGAGCGGGGGGAGACCCAGTACTTC.

The rearrangement links TRBV6-4 to TRBJ1-1, with D possibly matching TRBD1 (5 bases). Germline V gives CDR1 MRHNA, CDR2 SNTAGT. The CDR3 consists of 15 residues. With 6 bases removed from V and 2 bases from J, the gap between germline ends came to 16 bases. CDR3 loop: CASSLGYQGNTEAFF. Written as DNA, the CDR3 is TGTGCCAGCAGCTTAGGGTATCAGGGCAACACTGAAGCTTTCTTT.

V usage is TRBV6-1 and J usage is TRBJ2-7; perhaps TRBD2 as D (5 bases). Germline CDR1 reads MNHNS; CDR2 reads SASEGT. The CDR3 covers 16 residues. The V end lost 3 bases, the J end lost 2 bases, and 17 bases lay between the germline ends. The CDR3 DNA reads TGTGCCAGCAGTGAGGGTCCCCACGGGATGACCTACGAGCAGTACTTC. This sequence encodes CASSEGPHGMTYEQYF.

V and J are TRBV6-5 and TRBJ1-6; TRBD1 matches at 7 bases. V dropped 2 bases and J dropped 7; count of bases not matched to a gene: 5. This CDR3 contains 15 residues. The germline V gene has CDR1 MNHEY and CDR2 SVGAGI. The CDR3 DNA reads as TGTGCCAGCAGTTACCCCCGACAGGGAAATTCACCCCTCCACTTT. It yields the protein CASSYPRQGNSPLHF.

The genes are TRBV30 and TRBJ1-5; a weak D match, TRBD1 (6 bases). Germline V gene data show CDR1 as GTSNPN and CDR2 as SVGIG (reference sequence). The CDR3 is made up of 14 amino acids. The V gene lost 0 bases and the J gene lost 7 bases, with 13 bases spanning the gap. CDR3 protein: CAWSVAGAQQPQHF. For the CDR3, the DNA is TGTGCCTGGAGTGTAGCGGGGGCCCAACAGCCCCAGCATTTT.

The V gene is TRBV19, the J gene TRBJ1-2, with 9 nucleotides matching TRBD1. This CDR3 spans 21 amino acids. Per the germline V gene, CDR1 is LNHDA and CDR2 is SQIVND (reference sequence). V trimming: 5 bases; J trimming: 4 bases; junction bases outside the gene matches: 26. The CDR3 DNA is TGTGCCAGTAGTTCGGAGGGACAGGGCGTGTGGGCGGGCGAGCATCCCTATGGCTACACCTTC. It translates to CASSSEGQGVWAGEHPYGYTF.

The CDR3 coding sequence is TGCGCCAGCAGCTTGGAGGGCGCCGGGTCAGCTTTCTTT. Translating it yields CASSLEGAGSAFF. This chain links TRBV5-1 with TRBJ1-1; no definite D call. CDR3 length: 13 residues. Trimming cost V 0 bases and J 10 bases, with 13 bases left between them. The V gene's germline CDR1 is SGHRS and CDR2 YFSETQ.

The rearrangement uses TRBV6-1 and TRBJ1-2; no clear D. The CDR3 spans 11 residues. Germline loops: CDR1 MNHNS, CDR2 SASEGT. Between the trimmed V and J ends, which lost 6 bases and 4 bases, there was a span of 6 bases. The CDR3 DNA is TGTGCCAGCAGCTCCAGCTATGGCTACACCTTC. This translates into CASSSSYGYTF.

The V and J genes are TRBV15 and TRBJ2-5, with TRBD2 as a possible D gene (6 bases). The CDR3 spans 13 residues. The V end lost 8 bases, the J end lost 5 bases, and 15 bases lay between the germline ends. Germline CDR1 and CDR2: LNHNV and YYDKDF (reference sequence). In nucleotides, the CDR3 is TGTGCCACCCGTAGTGAGGGGAGGGAGACCCAGTACTTC. This encodes CATRSEGRETQYF.

The genes are TRBV27 and TRBJ1-6; D is ambiguous. Per the germline V gene, CDR1 is MNHEY and CDR2 is SMNVEV (reference sequence). This CDR3 region has 17 residues. Trimming removed 2 bases at V and 0 bases at J, with 11 bases between. CDR3 sequence reads: CASSLDLLSSYNSPLHF. The CDR3 DNA is TGTGCCAGCAGTTTAGATTTACTGAGCTCCTATAATTCACCCCTCCACTTT.

The chain carries TRBV5-1 and TRBJ2-2; D ambiguous. Trimming removed 0 bases at V and 6 bases at J, with 6 bases between. Germline V gene sequence: CDR1 SGHRS, CDR2 YFSETQ. The CDR3 spans 13 residues. CDR3 amino acids: CASSLDGSGELFF. In nucleotides, the CDR3 is TGCGCCAGCAGCTTGGATGGGTCCGGGGAGCTGTTTTTT.

This clone was picked up a small number of times. The V and J genes are TRBV5-1 and TRBJ2-3, with D tentatively TRBD2 (7 bases). V was trimmed by 6 bases and J by 2 bases, leaving 19 bases between them. Germline assignment: CDR1 SGHRS and CDR2 YFSETQ. This CDR3 is built from 16 residues. The CDR3 is CASNSLGGGATDTQYF. CDR3 DNA: TGCGCCAGCAACAGCTTAGGTGGGGGGGCCACAGATACGCAGTATTTT.

V and J are TRBV19 and TRBJ1-5; maybe TRBD1 (5 bases). This CDR3 comprises 13 residues. Trimming cost V 5 bases and J 7 bases, with 12 bases left between them. Germline V gene data show CDR1 as LNHDA and CDR2 as SQIVND (reference sequence). The CDR3: CASSAGLMQPQHF. CDR3 nucleotide sequence: TGTGCCAGTAGTGCAGGGCTCATGCAGCCCCAGCATTTT.

CDR3: CASSLEGGQYTDTQYF. In DNA form, the CDR3 reads TGCGCCAGCAGCCTCGAAGGGGGTCAGTACACAGATACGCAGTATTTT. This chain links TRBV4-3 with TRBJ2-3, with D possibly matching TRBD1 (6 bases). Trimming took 4 bases from V and 2 from J, leaving 16 bases between them. Germline assignment: CDR1 LGHNA and CDR2 YSLEER. CDR3 length: 16 amino acids.

The V call is TRBV4-2, the J call TRBJ2-2, with unresolved D. V was trimmed by 2 bases and J by 0 bases, leaving 7 bases between them. The CDR3 is 15 residues long. Germline V gene sequence: CDR1 LGHNA, CDR2 YNFKEQ. The CDR3 loop is CASSQSLANTGELFF. CDR3 in DNA: TGTGCCAGCAGCCAAAGCCTAGCGAACACCGGGGAGCTGTTTTTT.

CDR3 DNA sequence: TGTGCCAGCAGTTCCCAGGAGAATGAAAAACTGTTTTTT. Its protein is CASSSQENEKLFF. The J gene is TRBJ1-4, the V gene TRBV2; no clear D gene. This CDR3 is 13 amino acids long. From germline, CDR1 is SNHLY and CDR2 FYNNEI. V lost 5 bases to trimming and J lost 5 bases, with 9 bases between them.

This clone has more than one count but fewer than ten. The chain joins TRBV27 to TRBJ1-5; D unresolved. CDR1 is MNHEY, CDR2 SMNVEV, per germline (reference sequence). The V end lost 0 bases, the J end lost 3 bases, and 3 bases lay between the germline ends. This CDR3 has 13 residues. CDR3 amino acids: CASSLSHNQPQHF. In DNA, the CDR3 is TGTGCCAGCAGTTTATCGCACAATCAGCCCCAGCATTTT.

The V call is TRBV5-1, the J call TRBJ2-7; D might be TRBD1 (5 bases). Per germline, CDR1 SGHRS and CDR2 YFSETQ. Trimming removed 4 bases at V and 0 bases at J, with 20 bases between. The CDR3 contains 17 residues. The chain's CDR3 is CASSRSRGRAISYEQYF. The CDR3 nucleotides are TGCGCCAGCAGCAGGTCTAGGGGCAGGGCTATCTCCTACGAGCAGTACTTC.